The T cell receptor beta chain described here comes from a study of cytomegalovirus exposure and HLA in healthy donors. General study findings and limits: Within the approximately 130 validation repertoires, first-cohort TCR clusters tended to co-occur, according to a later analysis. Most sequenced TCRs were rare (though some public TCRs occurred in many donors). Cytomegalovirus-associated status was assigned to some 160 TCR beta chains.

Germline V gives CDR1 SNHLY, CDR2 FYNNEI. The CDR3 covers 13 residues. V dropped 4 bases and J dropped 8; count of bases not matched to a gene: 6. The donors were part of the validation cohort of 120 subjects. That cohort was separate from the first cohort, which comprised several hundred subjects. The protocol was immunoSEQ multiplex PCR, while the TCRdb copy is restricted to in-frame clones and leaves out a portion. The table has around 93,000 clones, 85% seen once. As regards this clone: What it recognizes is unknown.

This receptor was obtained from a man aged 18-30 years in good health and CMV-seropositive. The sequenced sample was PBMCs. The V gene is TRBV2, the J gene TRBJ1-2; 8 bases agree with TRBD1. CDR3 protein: CASSGTGRSGYTF. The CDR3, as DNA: TGTGCCAGCAGTGGGACAGGGCGGAGCGGCTACACCTTC.